This is a list of T cell receptor beta chains from one sample in a study of T-cell memory formation after mild COVID-19. TCRdb reanalysed the 5' RACE reads using MiXCR and keeps one entry per CDR3 protein. The table shows roughly 450,000 distinct CDR3 sequences, with roughly 18% occurring only once. Sequenced: PBMCs or a T cell subset sorted from them (not recorded which). The receptors were sampled from an adult woman who had mild COVID-19 (a few samples of this study predate the infection). Cell type and time point are not known. CDR3s include the opening cysteine and the closing phenylalanine or tryptophan. D genes are given only for firm matches. Only some rows state a clone size, as once, few, many or a class for expanded clones.

v_call: TRBV12-3/TRBV12-4
clone_size: few
d_call: TRBD2
j_call: TRBJ2-1
cdr3_nt: TGTGCCAGCAGTAGTGGGGGGGACCCCTACAATGAGCAGTTCTTC
cdr3_aa: CASSSGGDPYNEQFF

v_call: TRBV12-3/TRBV12-4
clone_size: few
d_call: -
j_call: TRBJ1-1
cdr3_nt: TGTGCCAGCAATCCCCTCAGGGCGGACACTGAAGCTTTCTTT
cdr3_aa: CASNPLRADTEAFF

v_call: TRBV24-1
clone_size: -
d_call: -
j_call: TRBJ2-1
cdr3_nt: TGTGCCACCAGTGACAGGGCTTCCAATGAGCAGTTCTTC
cdr3_aa: CATSDRASNEQFF

v_call: TRBV20-1
clone_size: few
d_call: -
j_call: TRBJ2-5
cdr3_nt: TGCAGTGCTAGAGAGGACAGAAAAATCCAAGAGACCCAGTACTTC
cdr3_aa: CSAREDRKIQETQYF

v_call: TRBV6-2/TRBV6-3
clone_size: -
d_call: TRBD1
j_call: TRBJ2-5
cdr3_nt: TGTGCCAGCAGTCCCCCCGGGACAGCGGCCGGTTTTTCAGAGACCCAGTACTTC
cdr3_aa: CASSPPGTAAGFSETQYF

v_call: TRBV7-2
clone_size: few
d_call: -
j_call: TRBJ1-3
cdr3_nt: TGTGCCAGCAGCTCGGGTTTTGGGGCTGGAAACACCATATATTTT
cdr3_aa: CASSSGFGAGNTIYF

v_call: TRBV23-1
clone_size: -
d_call: -
j_call: TRBJ2-1
cdr3_nt: TGCGCCAGCAGCCAATGGCGGTACAATGAGCAGTTCTTC
cdr3_aa: CASSQWRYNEQFF

v_call: TRBV18
clone_size: -
d_call: TRBD2
j_call: TRBJ2-7
cdr3_nt: TGTGCCAGCTCACCACCTGGCGGGAGGGCACTAAAACACTCCTACGAGCAGTACTTC
cdr3_aa: CASSPPGGRALKHSYEQYF

v_call: TRBV5-4
clone_size: few
d_call: TRBD1
j_call: TRBJ1-1
cdr3_nt: TGTGCCAGCAGCTTGGCAAACAGGGGGGGAAACACTGAAGCTTTCTTT
cdr3_aa: CASSLANRGGNTEAFF

v_call: TRBV29-1
clone_size: -
d_call: TRBD1
j_call: TRBJ2-5
cdr3_nt: TGCAGCGTATTGACAGGGACCGCGACCCAGTACTTC
cdr3_aa: CSVLTGTATQYF

v_call: TRBV5-1
clone_size: many
d_call: -
j_call: TRBJ2-7
cdr3_nt: TGCGCCAGCAGCTTGGGAGGGATCGGCTCCTACGAGCAGTACTTC
cdr3_aa: CASSLGGIGSYEQYF

v_call: TRBV27
clone_size: -
d_call: -
j_call: TRBJ1-2
cdr3_nt: TGTGCCAGCAGTTTAAGTTCGGGACACGCTAACTATGGCTACACCTTC
cdr3_aa: CASSLSSGHANYGYTF

v_call: TRBV20-1
clone_size: few
d_call: TRBD2
j_call: TRBJ2-1
cdr3_nt: TGCAGTGCTAGTACCCTAGCGGGAGTATCCTACAATGAGCAGTTCTTC
cdr3_aa: CSASTLAGVSYNEQFF

v_call: TRBV2
clone_size: -
d_call: -
j_call: TRBJ2-1
cdr3_nt: TGTGCCAGCAGTGACCCCTCGACTCGAGGAAGCTACAATGAGCAGTTCTTC
cdr3_aa: CASSDPSTRGSYNEQFF

v_call: TRBV5-1
clone_size: -
d_call: TRBD2
j_call: TRBJ2-5
cdr3_nt: TGCGCCAGCAGCGCGGGAGGGGGCGAGACCCAGTACTTC
cdr3_aa: CASSAGGGETQYF

v_call: TRBV10-3
clone_size: few
d_call: -
j_call: TRBJ2-5
cdr3_nt: TGTGCCATCAAGGCAGGCCAAGAGACCCAGTACTTC
cdr3_aa: CAIKAGQETQYF

v_call: TRBV12-3/TRBV12-4
clone_size: -
d_call: -
j_call: TRBJ1-4
cdr3_nt: TGTGCCAGCAGGGACGGGAGACGAACTAATGAAAAACTGTTTTTT
cdr3_aa: CASRDGRRTNEKLFF

v_call: TRBV20-1
clone_size: -
d_call: TRBD1
j_call: TRBJ2-7
cdr3_nt: TGCAGTGCCTCGAGGGGACAGGTCTCCTACGAGCAGTACTTC
cdr3_aa: CSASRGQVSYEQYF

v_call: TRBV12-3/TRBV12-4
clone_size: -
d_call: -
j_call: TRBJ1-4
cdr3_nt: TGTGCCAGCAGTTTTTGGGTGGATGAAAAACTGTTTTTT
cdr3_aa: CASSFWVDEKLFF

v_call: TRBV20-1
clone_size: few
d_call: -
j_call: TRBJ1-1
cdr3_nt: TGCAGTGCTAGAGGTGTGGGGCCGGGAGTCGGCACTGAAGCTTTCTTT
cdr3_aa: CSARGVGPGVGTEAFF

v_call: TRBV6-5
clone_size: -
d_call: -
j_call: TRBJ2-1
cdr3_nt: TGTGCCACATCCCTTTCGAGAGAGCAGTTCTTC
cdr3_aa: CATSLSREQFF

v_call: TRBV5-1
clone_size: few
d_call: TRBD1
j_call: TRBJ2-7
cdr3_nt: TGCGCCAGCAGCCTAGGACAGGGGAGTGTTGGGGAGCAGTACTTC
cdr3_aa: CASSLGQGSVGEQYF

v_call: TRBV2
clone_size: -
d_call: TRBD2
j_call: TRBJ2-7
cdr3_nt: TGTGCCAGCAGGGGGGGACTAGCGGGATCCTACGAGCAGTACTTC
cdr3_aa: CASRGGLAGSYEQYF

v_call: TRBV9
clone_size: -
d_call: TRBD2
j_call: TRBJ2-3
cdr3_nt: TGTGCCAGCAGCGTAGCTCTAGCGGGGGCAGATACGCAGTATTTT
cdr3_aa: CASSVALAGADTQYF

v_call: TRBV20-1
clone_size: -
d_call: -
j_call: TRBJ1-5
cdr3_nt: TGCAGTGTTTCCTTACCGGGCCTAAATCAGCCCCAGCATTTT
cdr3_aa: CSVSLPGLNQPQHF

v_call: TRBV7-9
clone_size: -
d_call: -
j_call: TRBJ2-5
cdr3_nt: TGTGCCAGCAGCCCCTTTGGGCTGGAGACCCAGTACTTC
cdr3_aa: CASSPFGLETQYF

v_call: TRBV18
clone_size: -
d_call: -
j_call: TRBJ2-3
cdr3_nt: TGTGCCAGCTCACCAAGCAGCCTTAGCACAGATACGCAGTATTTT
cdr3_aa: CASSPSSLSTDTQYF

v_call: TRBV3-1
clone_size: few
d_call: -
j_call: TRBJ2-3
cdr3_nt: TGTGCCAGCAGCCAGATCGCCGGGACCGACATCACAGATACGCAGTATTTT
cdr3_aa: CASSQIAGTDITDTQYF

v_call: TRBV12-3/TRBV12-4
clone_size: few
d_call: TRBD1
j_call: TRBJ1-2
cdr3_nt: TGTGCCAGCAGGGGAGAGGACAGGGGGAACTATGGCTACACCTTC
cdr3_aa: CASRGEDRGNYGYTF

v_call: TRBV7-9
clone_size: -
d_call: TRBD2
j_call: TRBJ2-1
cdr3_nt: TGTGCCAGCAACCCACTAGCGGGAGGAGGCAATGAGCAGTTCTTC
cdr3_aa: CASNPLAGGGNEQFF

v_call: TRBV3-1
clone_size: few
d_call: TRBD2
j_call: TRBJ2-2
cdr3_nt: TGTGCCAGCAGCCTTAGCGGGGCGAACACCGGGGAGCTGTTTTTT
cdr3_aa: CASSLSGANTGELFF

v_call: TRBV27
clone_size: few
d_call: TRBD1
j_call: TRBJ2-2
cdr3_nt: TGTGCCAGCACCAACAGGGGCGTCACCGGGGAGCTGTTTTTT
cdr3_aa: CASTNRGVTGELFF

v_call: TRBV2
clone_size: few
d_call: TRBD1
j_call: TRBJ2-5
cdr3_nt: TGTGCCAGCAGTGGCGGGACAGGGGGCGCGGAGACCCAGTACTTC
cdr3_aa: CASSGGTGGAETQYF

v_call: TRBV5-5
clone_size: -
d_call: -
j_call: TRBJ2-7
cdr3_nt: TGTGCCAGCAGCCCGGGGTGGGGTTCCTACGAGCAGTACTTC
cdr3_aa: CASSPGWGSYEQYF

v_call: TRBV18
clone_size: -
d_call: TRBD1
j_call: TRBJ1-1
cdr3_nt: TGTGCCAGCTCACCGGGGACAGGGGCCCTGAACACTGAAGCTTTCTTT
cdr3_aa: CASSPGTGALNTEAFF

v_call: TRBV15
clone_size: few
d_call: -
j_call: TRBJ2-3
cdr3_nt: TGTGCCACCAGCAGAGATCTAGGAGATACGCAGTATTTT
cdr3_aa: CATSRDLGDTQYF

v_call: TRBV29-1
clone_size: -
d_call: TRBD2
j_call: TRBJ2-1
cdr3_nt: TGCAGCGTTGCTGGCCTAGCGGGTGGTAATGAGCAGTTCTTC
cdr3_aa: CSVAGLAGGNEQFF

v_call: TRBV18
clone_size: -
d_call: -
j_call: TRBJ2-7
cdr3_nt: TGTGCCAGCTCACCACAGGGTTTTACTGACGAGCAGTACTTC
cdr3_aa: CASSPQGFTDEQYF

v_call: TRBV9
clone_size: -
d_call: -
j_call: TRBJ2-2
cdr3_nt: TGTGCCAGCAGCGTAATCGGCAGTATGAACACCGGGGAGCTGTTTTTT
cdr3_aa: CASSVIGSMNTGELFF

v_call: TRBV5-1
clone_size: few
d_call: -
j_call: TRBJ2-5
cdr3_nt: TGCGCCAGCAGCTCCGGGAAGACGGGAGAGACCCAGTACTTC
cdr3_aa: CASSSGKTGETQYF

v_call: TRBV20-1
clone_size: -
d_call: -
j_call: TRBJ2-7
cdr3_nt: TGCAGTGCTAGTGGCGTGGCCTACGAGCAGTACTTC
cdr3_aa: CSASGVAYEQYF

v_call: TRBV18
clone_size: few
d_call: -
j_call: TRBJ1-2
cdr3_nt: TGTGCCAGCTCACCACCGAGGAGGGGAAACTATGGCTACACCTTC
cdr3_aa: CASSPPRRGNYGYTF

v_call: TRBV15
clone_size: few
d_call: -
j_call: TRBJ2-2
cdr3_nt: TGTGCCACGCAAGACATACGTGGGACCGGGGAGCTGTTTTTT
cdr3_aa: CATQDIRGTGELFF

v_call: TRBV7-2
clone_size: -
d_call: -
j_call: TRBJ2-1
cdr3_nt: TGTGCCAGCAGCCTTTACAGGGAGGCTGAGCAGTTCTTC
cdr3_aa: CASSLYREAEQFF

v_call: TRBV4-1
clone_size: few
d_call: -
j_call: TRBJ1-4
cdr3_nt: TGCGCCAGCAGCCAAGTGCTAGCAACTAATGAAAAACTGTTTTTT
cdr3_aa: CASSQVLATNEKLFF

v_call: TRBV20-1
clone_size: -
d_call: TRBD2
j_call: TRBJ2-3
cdr3_nt: TGCAGTGCTGGAGATCCGAGCAGCGGGGTCCCAGATACGCAGTATTTT
cdr3_aa: CSAGDPSSGVPDTQYF

v_call: TRBV4-3
clone_size: few
d_call: TRBD2
j_call: TRBJ2-7
cdr3_nt: TGCGCCAGCAGCCAAGAAGAAGCGGGAGACTACGAGCAGTACTTC
cdr3_aa: CASSQEEAGDYEQYF

v_call: TRBV19
clone_size: -
d_call: -
j_call: TRBJ2-4
cdr3_nt: TGTGCCAGTAGTATAATAGGGGACAAGGTTAAAAACATTCAGTACTTC
cdr3_aa: CASSIIGDKVKNIQYF

v_call: TRBV20-1
clone_size: few
d_call: TRBD1
j_call: TRBJ1-5
cdr3_nt: TGCAGTGCTGCCCCTAGGACAGGGGGTTTGCCCCAGCATTTT
cdr3_aa: CSAAPRTGGLPQHF

v_call: TRBV15
clone_size: -
d_call: -
j_call: TRBJ1-5
cdr3_nt: TGTGCCACCAGCAGAGATGGCAATCAGCCCCAGCATTTT
cdr3_aa: CATSRDGNQPQHF

v_call: TRBV12-3/TRBV12-4
clone_size: few
d_call: -
j_call: TRBJ1-6
cdr3_nt: TGTGCCAGCAGTTTAGTCCCCAGCACCTATAATTCACCCCTCCACTTT
cdr3_aa: CASSLVPSTYNSPLHF

v_call: TRBV15
clone_size: few
d_call: -
j_call: TRBJ2-7
cdr3_nt: TGTGCCACCAGCACCCCCCAAGGGGTGACTTACCCAGCCTACGAGCAGTACTTC
cdr3_aa: CATSTPQGVTYPAYEQYF

v_call: TRBV12-3/TRBV12-4
clone_size: -
d_call: -
j_call: TRBJ1-2
cdr3_nt: TGTGCCAGCATGCGGGACGGTGGGGTCTATGGCTACACCTTC
cdr3_aa: CASMRDGGVYGYTF